This is a list of T cell receptor beta chains from one sample in a study of T cell responses to AZD1222 COVID-19 vaccine. The method was immunoSEQ multiplex PCR; TCRdb's version includes in-frame clones alone and lacks a portion of them. The data contain roughly 150,000 clones, about 90% of them singletons. The material was peripheral blood, obtained 28 days after the second AZD1222 dose. These receptors originate from an adult who received the AZD1222 COVID-19 vaccine. Each CDR3 is given with its conserved first and last residue. A D gene is named only where the DNA matches it firmly. Expanded clones get a size class; other rows say once, few or many, or leave the size out.

d_call: TRBD2; v_call: TRBV6-6; j_call: TRBJ2-5; clone_size: -; cdr3_nt: TGTGCCAGCATACTAGCGGGTCAAGAGACCCAGTACTTC; cdr3_aa: CASILAGQETQYF
d_call: -; v_call: TRBV11-3; j_call: TRBJ2-3; clone_size: -; cdr3_nt: TGTGCCAGCAGCTTACCAGGGAGCACAGATACGCAGTATTTT; cdr3_aa: CASSLPGSTDTQYF
d_call: TRBD2; v_call: TRBV19; j_call: TRBJ2-2; clone_size: -; cdr3_nt: TGTGCCAGTAAAAGCGGGAGGGCCTTAACCGGGGAGCTGTTTTTT; cdr3_aa: CASKSGRALTGELFF
d_call: -; v_call: TRBV6-6; j_call: TRBJ1-5; clone_size: -; cdr3_nt: TGTGCCAGCAGTTTATCCGATAGCAATCAGCCCCAGCATTTT; cdr3_aa: CASSLSDSNQPQHF
d_call: -; v_call: TRBV5-3; j_call: TRBJ1-2; clone_size: -; cdr3_nt: TGTGCCAGAAGCCCGCGCCCCGGGGGCTATGGCTACACCTTC; cdr3_aa: CARSPRPGGYGYTF
d_call: -; v_call: TRBV6-2/TRBV6-3; j_call: TRBJ1-1; clone_size: -; cdr3_nt: TGTGCCAGCAGTTACAGGGTTCTGATGAACACTGAAGCTTTCTTT; cdr3_aa: CASSYRVLMNTEAFF
d_call: TRBD1; v_call: TRBV5-1; j_call: TRBJ1-2; clone_size: once; cdr3_nt: TGCGCCAGCAGCTGGGGACAGGGTACTAACTATGGCTACACCTTC; cdr3_aa: CASSWGQGTNYGYTF
d_call: -; v_call: TRBV7-9; j_call: TRBJ1-3; clone_size: -; cdr3_nt: TGTGCCAGCAGCTCGGGGGACATTCGTGGAGACACCATATATTTT; cdr3_aa: CASSSGDIRGDTIYF
d_call: -; v_call: TRBV2; j_call: TRBJ1-2; clone_size: -; cdr3_nt: TGTGCCAGCAGTGAAGGGGCCAGGGGCGGCTATGGCTACACCTTC; cdr3_aa: CASSEGARGGYGYTF
d_call: TRBD2; v_call: TRBV19; j_call: TRBJ2-7; clone_size: -; cdr3_nt: TGTGCCAGTAGCCCAACTAGCGGGAGGCCCCACGAGCAGTACTTC; cdr3_aa: CASSPTSGRPHEQYF
d_call: TRBD2; v_call: TRBV4-1; j_call: TRBJ2-1; clone_size: -; cdr3_nt: TGCGCCAGCCGATCGCCAGGGACTAGCAATCCTGAGCAGTTCTTC; cdr3_aa: CASRSPGTSNPEQFF
d_call: -; v_call: TRBV6-6; j_call: TRBJ1-2; clone_size: -; cdr3_nt: TGTGCCATCGGAGGAGGGGCGTACGGCTACACCTTC; cdr3_aa: CAIGGGAYGYTF
d_call: -; v_call: TRBV4-2; j_call: TRBJ1-1; clone_size: -; cdr3_nt: TGTGCCAGCAGCCAAGAGGACGGAGCGGAGAACACTGAAGCTTTCTTT; cdr3_aa: CASSQEDGAENTEAFF
d_call: TRBD1; v_call: TRBV7-6; j_call: TRBJ2-1; clone_size: once; cdr3_nt: TGTGCCAGCAGCACAAGGGACAGGGGGATGAATGAGCAGTTCTTC; cdr3_aa: CASSTRDRGMNEQFF
d_call: TRBD1; v_call: TRBV28; j_call: TRBJ2-3; clone_size: once; cdr3_nt: TGTGCCAGCAGTCCCCACCGACAGGGGAGGACGACTAGCACAGATACGCAGTATTTT; cdr3_aa: CASSPHRQGRTTSTDTQYF
d_call: -; v_call: TRBV6-2/TRBV6-3; j_call: TRBJ2-6; clone_size: -; cdr3_nt: TGTGCCAGCAGTTACTTATTCTACTCTGGGGCCAACGTCCTGACTTTC; cdr3_aa: CASSYLFYSGANVLTF
d_call: -; v_call: TRBV7-3; j_call: TRBJ1-4; clone_size: -; cdr3_nt: TGTGCCAGCAGCTTGTCATCGGCAGCGAAACGTGCTGAAAAACTGTTTTTT; cdr3_aa: CASSLSSAAKRAEKLFF
d_call: -; v_call: TRBV7-9; j_call: TRBJ2-7; clone_size: -; cdr3_nt: TGTGCCAGCAGCCCGACGGGTAGGGACGAGCAGTACTTC; cdr3_aa: CASSPTGRDEQYF
d_call: -; v_call: TRBV6-4; j_call: TRBJ2-2; clone_size: -; cdr3_nt: TGTGCCAGCAGTGATTACCAGGGATCCGGGGAGCTGTTTTTT; cdr3_aa: CASSDYQGSGELFF
d_call: TRBD1; v_call: TRBV15; j_call: TRBJ1-4; clone_size: -; cdr3_nt: TGTGCCACCAGCAGATTAAACAGGGGGCAGGCTAATGAAAAACTGTTTTTT; cdr3_aa: CATSRLNRGQANEKLFF
d_call: -; v_call: TRBV2; j_call: TRBJ1-5; clone_size: -; cdr3_nt: TGTGCCAGCAGCGACTACAGGTCTAGCAATCAGCCCCAGCATTTT; cdr3_aa: CASSDYRSSNQPQHF
d_call: -; v_call: TRBV12-3/TRBV12-4; j_call: TRBJ1-2; clone_size: -; cdr3_nt: TGTGCCACCAAAAGGGGAGCTAACTATGGCTACACCTTC; cdr3_aa: CATKRGANYGYTF
d_call: -; v_call: TRBV2; j_call: TRBJ1-5; clone_size: -; cdr3_nt: TGTGCCAGCAGCTGGGCCCCCGGGTGGGCCCAGCATTTT; cdr3_aa: CASSWAPGWAQHF
d_call: -; v_call: TRBV3-1/TRBV3-2; j_call: TRBJ2-3; clone_size: -; cdr3_nt: TGTGCCAGCAGCCCCCGAACGGCTAGTTGGGATACGCAGTATTTT; cdr3_aa: CASSPRTASWDTQYF
d_call: -; v_call: TRBV11-2; j_call: TRBJ1-2; clone_size: -; cdr3_nt: TGTGCCAGCAGCGAGGGAGGCGCCCGCTATGGCTACACCTTC; cdr3_aa: CASSEGGARYGYTF
d_call: TRBD1; v_call: TRBV19; j_call: TRBJ1-4; clone_size: -; cdr3_nt: TGTGCCAGTAGTGCCGCGGCGACGGGACAGGGGGCGCCCCATGAAAAACTGTTTTTT; cdr3_aa: CASSAAATGQGAPHEKLFF
d_call: -; v_call: TRBV7-2; j_call: TRBJ1-5; clone_size: -; cdr3_nt: TGTGCCAGCAGCTTAGCCAACAATCAGCCCCAGCATTTT; cdr3_aa: CASSLANNQPQHF
d_call: TRBD2; v_call: TRBV24-1; j_call: TRBJ2-7; clone_size: -; cdr3_nt: TGTGCCACCAGTGCTCTGGGACTAGCGGGAGTGTACGAGCAGTACTTC; cdr3_aa: CATSALGLAGVYEQYF